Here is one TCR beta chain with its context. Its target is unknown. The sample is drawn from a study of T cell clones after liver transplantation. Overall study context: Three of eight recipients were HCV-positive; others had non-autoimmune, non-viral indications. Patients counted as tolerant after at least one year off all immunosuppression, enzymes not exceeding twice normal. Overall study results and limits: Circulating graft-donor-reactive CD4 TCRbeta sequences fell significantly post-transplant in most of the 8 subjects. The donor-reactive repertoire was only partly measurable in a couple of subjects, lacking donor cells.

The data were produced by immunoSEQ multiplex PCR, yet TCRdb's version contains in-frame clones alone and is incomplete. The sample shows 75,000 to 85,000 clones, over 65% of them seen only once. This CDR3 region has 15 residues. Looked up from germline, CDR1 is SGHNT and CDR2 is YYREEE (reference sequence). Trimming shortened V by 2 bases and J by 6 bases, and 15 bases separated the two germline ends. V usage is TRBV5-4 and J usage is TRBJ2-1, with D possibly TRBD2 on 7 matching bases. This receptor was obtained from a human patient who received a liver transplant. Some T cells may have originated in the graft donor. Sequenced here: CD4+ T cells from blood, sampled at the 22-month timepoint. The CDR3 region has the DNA TGTGCCAGCAGCTTTAAATTGGGGGGGGCCAATGAGCAGTTCTTC. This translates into CASSFKLGGANEQFF.